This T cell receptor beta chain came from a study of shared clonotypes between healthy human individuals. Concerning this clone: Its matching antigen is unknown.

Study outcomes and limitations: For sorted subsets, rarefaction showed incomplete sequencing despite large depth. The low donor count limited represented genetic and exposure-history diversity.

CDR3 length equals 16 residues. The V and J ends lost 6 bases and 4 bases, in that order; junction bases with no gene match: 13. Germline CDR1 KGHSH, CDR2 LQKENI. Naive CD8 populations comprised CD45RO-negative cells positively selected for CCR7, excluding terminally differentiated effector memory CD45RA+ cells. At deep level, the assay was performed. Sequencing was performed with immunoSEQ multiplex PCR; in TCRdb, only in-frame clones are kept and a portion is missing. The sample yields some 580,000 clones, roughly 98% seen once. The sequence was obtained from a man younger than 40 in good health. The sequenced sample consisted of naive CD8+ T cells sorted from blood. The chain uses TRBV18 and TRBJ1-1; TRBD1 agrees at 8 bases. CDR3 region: CASSRGQGWKGTEAFF. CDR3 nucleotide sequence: TGTGCCAGCTCGCGAGGACAGGGTTGGAAAGGCACTGAAGCTTTCTTT.